The 26 T cell receptor beta chains listed next were all sequenced from one sample in a study of T cells in Graves' hyperthyroidism and ophthalmopathy. Amplification yielded TCR beta CDR3 regions, with RNA transcripts as the source. In the first-round RT-PCR of the TCR CDR3, the HTBI primer set was used. TCRdb processed the multiplex PCR reads anew with MiXCR; each CDR3 protein has one entry. The sample holds over 450,000 distinct CDR3 sequences, 15% to 20% seen once. The sample consisted of blood. All receptors come from a woman younger than 30 with Graves' ophthalmopathy.

The chain employs TRBV6-1 and TRBJ1-5; D call uncertain. V lost 4 bases, J lost 9 bases, and 19 bases lay in between. CDR1 and CDR2 (germline): MNHNS, SASEGT. CDR3 length: 15 residues. DNA of the CDR3: TGTGCCAGCAGTGTCACGCCTGGAGAGGGTCGGCCCCAGCATTTT. Protein: CASSVTPGEGRPQHF.

This clonotype was detected a few times. The gene calls are TRBV6-1 and TRBJ2-7, with D perhaps TRBD1 (6 bases). Trimming left V 5 bases short and J 5 bases short, with 19 bases between. The CDR3 covers 15 residues. The germline V gene encodes CDR1 MNHNS and CDR2 SASEGT. The CDR3 DNA reads TGTGCCAGCAGTCCGCTCAGGGGTGAGGACGACGAGCAGTACTTC. This codes for CASSPLRGEDDEQYF.

The chain combines TRBV11-3 with TRBJ2-2; 7 positions agree with TRBD1. V lost 3 bases, J lost 10 bases, and 5 bases stayed unmatched. The germline V gene encodes CDR1 SGHNT and CDR2 YENEEA. The CDR3 totals 13 residues. The CDR3 DNA reads as TGTGCCAGCAGCTTGACAGGGAACGCGGAGCTGTTTTTT. Translating gives CASSLTGNAELFF.

J is TRBJ1-5 and V is TRBV20-1; the match to TRBD1 covers 9 bases. This CDR3 comprises 16 residues. The V gene end was trimmed by 2 bases and the J gene end by 4 bases; junction bases not matched to a gene: 9. In germline, CDR1 is DFQATT, CDR2 SNEGSKA (reference sequence). This CDR3 is CSARSLDRGNNQPQHF. CDR3 coding DNA: TGCAGTGCTAGATCCCTCGACAGGGGGAATAATCAGCCCCAGCATTTT.

The table lists this clonotype with a few counts. The chain has TRBV20-1 and TRBJ2-7, with TRBD1 matching 9 bases. The CDR3 loop spans 19 amino acids. The junction had 15 bases not matched to a gene; V was cut back by 0 bases and J by 0 bases. Germline V gives CDR1 DFQATT, CDR2 SNEGSKA (reference sequence). The CDR3 region has the DNA TGCAGTGCTAGAGATCCCGGAACAGGGGGCGTAATGAGCTCCTACGAGCAGTACTTC. Translation gives CSARDPGTGGVMSSYEQYF.

There are a few counts of this clonotype. J is TRBJ2-7 and V is TRBV5-6; D is uncertain. The V gene's germline CDR1 is SGHDT and CDR2 YYEEEE. V was trimmed by 7 bases and J by 7 bases, leaving 24 bases between them. CDR3 length equals 15 residues. This chain's CDR3 is CASGDLLASLGEQYF. The CDR3 DNA is TGTGCCAGCGGAGACCTATTGGCCAGCCTGGGAGAGCAGTACTTC.

The sample holds many counts of this clonotype. The rearrangement uses TRBV27 and TRBJ2-7, with 7 bases fitting TRBD1. V lost 6 bases and J lost 5; bases outside the gene matches: 13. The CDR3 sequence is 15 residues long. Germline V gene sequence: CDR1 MNHEY, CDR2 SMNVEV (reference sequence). DNA of the CDR3: TGTGCCAGCAGCTTACAAGGTCGAGGGGGCAACGAGCAGTACTTC. Translation gives CASSLQGRGGNEQYF.

There are many counts of this clonotype. The chain is built from TRBV18 and TRBJ1-2, with D perhaps TRBD1 (5 bases). Germline CDR1 and CDR2: KGHSH and LQKENI. V lost 5 bases and J 4 bases, leaving 14 bases between the germline ends. The CDR3 is 14 residues long. The CDR3 loop is CASSFGGSGYGYTF. The CDR3 bases are TGTGCCAGCTCATTCGGGGGATCTGGCTATGGCTACACCTTC.

This clonotype was observed a handful of times. This chain uses TRBV9 with TRBJ2-3; unclear D gene. The CDR3 length is 14 residues. Trimming removed 0 bases at V and 5 bases at J, with 10 bases between. The germline V gene encodes CDR1 SGDLS and CDR2 YYNGEE. The CDR3 DNA sequence: TGTGCCAGCAGCGTAGCTTATCAAGGAGATACGCAGTATTTT. Translated, it gives CASSVAYQGDTQYF. The entire variable domain, with the rest obtained from reference TRBV9 and TRBJ2-3, is as follows: DSGVTQTPKHLITATGQRVTLRCSPRSGDLSVYWYQQSLDQGLQFLIQYYNGEERAKGNILERFSAQQFPDLHSELNLSSLELGDSALYFCASSVAYQGDTQYFGPGTRLTVL.

Regarding this clonotype: Since a much larger clone is just one base distant, this may be a read error. V usage is TRBV12-5 and J usage is TRBJ1-1, with D unresolved. CDR1 and CDR2 from the germline V gene are LGHNT and FRNRAP. The CDR3 is 16 residues long. The CDR3 region is CASGLVLDKDNIEAFF. The CDR3 DNA reads as TGTGCTAGTGGTTTGGTACTCGATAAGGATAACATTGAAGCTTTCTTT.

This clonotype was seen ten or more times. The chain carries TRBV2 and TRBJ2-1, with TRBD1 matching 11 bases. J was trimmed by 1 base and V by 6 bases; bases with no gene match: 5. CDR1 is SNHLY, CDR2 FYNNEI, per germline. This CDR3 region has 16 residues. CDR3 sequence reads: CASRRDRGTSYNEQFF. CDR3 nucleotide sequence: TGTGCCAGCAGGCGGGACAGGGGGACGTCCTACAATGAGCAGTTCTTC.

This clonotype was detected many times. The chain is built from TRBV18 and TRBJ2-1; D might be TRBD1 (6 bases). CDR3 length: 14 residues. V lost 6 bases to trimming and J lost 10 bases, with 19 bases between them. The germline CDR1 and CDR2 sequences are KGHSH and LQKENI. CDR3 DNA: TGTGCCAGCTCCTCCCGTAGGAACAGGGTCGAGCAGTTCTTC. It yields the protein CASSSRRNRVEQFF.

Ten or more counts support this clonotype. This sequence joins TRBV7-3 and TRBJ2-1; D is perhaps TRBD2 (6 bases). Germline values: CDR1 SGHTA, CDR2 FQGTGA. Trimming stripped 4 bases from V and 3 bases from J, with 16 bases between. The CDR3 is made up of 16 amino acids. CDR3 loop: CASSSRPAGHYNEQFF. The CDR3 DNA reads as TGTGCCAGCAGCTCGAGGCCCGCGGGGCACTACAATGAGCAGTTCTTC.

In its sample, this clonotype was seen many times. This chain joins TRBV6-1 and TRBJ2-2; D call uncertain. The V gene lost 2 bases and the J gene lost 2 bases, with 18 bases spanning the gap. Germline CDR1 reads MNHNS; CDR2 reads SASEGT. This CDR3 region has 18 residues. CDR3 in DNA: TGTGCCAGCAGTGAATTTGGGGTTGGCCAGATTAACACCGGGGAGCTGTTTTTT. Protein sequence: CASSEFGVGQINTGELFF.

This clonotype was observed many times. The chain carries TRBV2 and TRBJ2-7; 7 nucleotides align to TRBD2. This CDR3 region has 13 residues. Germline assignment: CDR1 SNHLY and CDR2 FYNNEI. J gave up 2 bases and V 2 bases, and 0 bases lay outside the gene matches. CDR3 DNA: TGTGCCAGCAGTGAACTAGCGGCCTACGAGCAGTACTTC. It codes for CASSELAAYEQYF.

The chain is built from TRBV4-1 and TRBJ1-1; the D is unclear. The germline V gene encodes CDR1 MGHRA and CDR2 YSYEKL. V was clipped by 0 bases and J by 4 bases, with 12 bases between them. The CDR3 is 15 amino acids. CDR3 nucleotide sequence: TGCGCCAGCAGCCAAGAGGACCGTGGGGTCACTGAAGCTTTCTTT. Translation: CASSQEDRGVTEAFF.

The chain employs TRBV7-9 and TRBJ2-7, with a tentative D call TRBD2 (5 bases). This CDR3 is built from 14 residues. Trimming pared 3 bases from V and 2 bases from J, leaving 11 bases between. The V gene's germline CDR1 is SEHNR and CDR2 FQNEAQ (reference sequence). The CDR3 here is CASSFSGETYEQYF. The CDR3 DNA reads as TGTGCCAGCAGCTTCAGTGGGGAGACCTACGAGCAGTACTTC.

Comments on this clonotype: A much larger clone sits a single nucleotide away, making a read error possible. The missing conserved phenylalanine or tryptophan at the end of this CDR3 makes a read error likely. The V gene is TRBV5-1, the J gene TRBJ1-2, with 7 bases identical to TRBD1. Germline V gene data show CDR1 as SGHRS and CDR2 as YFSETQ. This CDR3 is built from 15 residues. Trimming removed 4 bases from V and 5 bases from J; junction bases left unmatched: 11. The CDR3 DNA reads TGCGCCAGCAGCCCTATACAGGGGAAAGGGTATGGCTACACCCTC. Its translation is CASSPIQGKGYGYTL.

The chain recombines TRBV27 with TRBJ1-4, with 8 bases identical to TRBD1. V gave up 5 bases and J gave up 11 bases; unmatched junction bases: 13. CDR3 length: 15 amino acids. Germline V lookup: CDR1 MNHEY, CDR2 SMNVEV (reference sequence). The CDR3 loop reads CASSTTGGGFDKLFF. In nucleotides, the CDR3 is TGTGCCAGCAGTACAACAGGGGGTGGTTTCGATAAACTGTTTTTT.

For the CDR3, the DNA is TGTGCCAGCAGCGTAGGGGACTTGTCCTACGAGCAGTACTTC. It yields the protein CASSVGDLSYEQYF. The chain employs TRBV9 and TRBJ2-7, with D possibly being TRBD2 (6 bases). Germline assignment: CDR1 SGDLS and CDR2 YYNGEE. There are 14 residues in the CDR3. V was clipped by 0 bases and J by 1 base, with 8 bases between them.

This clonotype was seen at least ten times. V and J are TRBV2 and TRBJ1-2; D possibly corresponds to TRBD1 (6 bases). Germline values: CDR1 SNHLY, CDR2 FYNNEI. CDR3 length equals 14 residues. The ends were cut back, 2 bases at V and 4 bases at J, with 11 bases in the middle. The DNA for the CDR3 is TGTGCCAGCAGTGAAACCAGGGGTAGCTATGGCTACACCTTC. Encoded protein: CASSETRGSYGYTF.

This chain joins TRBV6-5 and TRBJ1-5, with TRBD1 as a possible D gene (5 bases). Germline CDR1 reads MNHEY; CDR2 reads SVGAGI. Trimming cost V 2 bases and J 8 bases, with 13 bases left between them. CDR3 length equals 14 residues. CDR3 loop: CASSYRTIIEPQHF. CDR3 in DNA: TGTGCCAGCAGTTACCGGACAATTATCGAGCCCCAGCATTTT.

CDR3 region: CASSQINSPLHF. CDR3 nucleotides: TGCGCCAGCAGCCAAATTAATTCACCCCTCCACTTT. The chain combines TRBV4-1 with TRBJ1-6; D unclear. V dropped 2 bases and J dropped 6 bases, with 2 bases sitting between them. The CDR3 spans 12 residues. The germline gives CDR1 MGHRA, CDR2 YSYEKL.

The V and J genes are TRBV6-1 and TRBJ1-1; D is perhaps TRBD1 (5 bases). V was clipped by 2 bases and J by 2 bases, with 9 bases between them. Germline-derived CDR1 and CDR2 are MNHNS and SASEGT. This CDR3 is 14 amino acids long. The CDR3 loop reads CASSESRTNTEAFF. The DNA for the CDR3 is TGTGCCAGCAGTGAAAGCAGGACAAACACTGAAGCTTTCTTT.

In its sample, this clonotype was seen many times. V and J are TRBV24-1 and TRBJ2-3; D is possibly TRBD1 (6 bases). Germline V lookup: CDR1 KGHDR, CDR2 SFDVKD. Trimming stripped 1 base from V and 5 bases from J, with 12 bases between. The length of the CDR3 is 15 residues. In DNA, the CDR3 is TGTGCCACCAGTGATTTCTCAGGGGCGAGAGATACGCAGTATTTT. It codes for CATSDFSGARDTQYF.

This clonotype was seen a single time. The CDR3 protein is CASSVLGEETQYF. For the CDR3, the DNA is TGTGCCAGCAGTGTGCTGGGGGAAGAGACCCAGTACTTC. The rearrangement joins TRBV27 to TRBJ2-5; D may be TRBD1 or TRBD2 (5 bases each). The CDR3 extends over 13 amino acids. Per germline, CDR1 MNHEY and CDR2 SMNVEV (reference sequence). The V and J ends lost 5 bases and 3 bases respectively, with 10 bases between them.